This T cell receptor beta chain was recovered during a study of T cell responses to AZD1222 COVID-19 vaccine. General study results and limits: After two AZD1222 doses, spike-specific TCR breadth and depth rose versus day 0. The sample set comprised mostly white British donors with more females, and clonal diversity was possibly underestimated.

Note on this clone: Its antigen is undetermined.

V was clipped by 3 bases and J by 7 bases, with 10 bases between them. The CDR3 consists of 14 residues. Germline V CDR1 and CDR2: MNHEY, SMNVEV (reference sequence). Repertoires were generated with immunoSEQ multiplex PCR, while TCRdb's copy carries only in-frame clones and drops some. The data show about 100,000 clones, with 85% to 90% seen just once and roughly a sixth held by the top ten. V and J are TRBV27 and TRBJ1-6; a weak D match, TRBD1 (6 bases). The TCR sequence derives from an adult in good health. The sample here was peripheral blood, taken on day 0 of AZD1222 vaccination. This CDR3 reads CASSFGRGNSPLHF. DNA for the CDR3: TGTGCCAGCAGTTTCGGAAGGGGGAATTCACCCCTCCACTTT.